The sequence of this T cell receptor beta chain was determined in a study of control samples from healthy donors and cancer patients. There are 11 residues in the CDR3. Trimming pared 8 bases from V and 8 bases from J, leaving 12 bases between. Germline-derived CDR1 and CDR2 are ENHRY and SYGVKD. TCRdb's table, derived via immunoSEQ multiplex PCR, lists solely in-frame clones and lacks some. The repertoire holds 150,000 to 200,000 clones, with roughly 94% as singletons. The V and J genes are TRBV10-3 and TRBJ1-1, with a weak D call TRBD1 (6 bases). The specimen was blood. The sequence came from a woman aged 40 to 55 in good health. The CDR3 here is CAIQGGTEAFF. CDR3 sequence (DNA): TGTGCCATCCAAGGGGGGACGGAAGCTTTCTTT.